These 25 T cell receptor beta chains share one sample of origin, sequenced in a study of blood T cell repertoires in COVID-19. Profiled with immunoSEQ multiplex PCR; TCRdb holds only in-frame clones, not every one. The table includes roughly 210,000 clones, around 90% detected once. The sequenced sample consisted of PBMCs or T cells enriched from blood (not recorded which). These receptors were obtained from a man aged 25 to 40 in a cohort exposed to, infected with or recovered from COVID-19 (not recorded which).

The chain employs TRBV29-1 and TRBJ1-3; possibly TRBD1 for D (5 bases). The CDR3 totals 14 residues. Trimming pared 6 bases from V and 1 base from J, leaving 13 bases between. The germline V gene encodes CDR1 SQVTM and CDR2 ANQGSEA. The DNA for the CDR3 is TGCAGCGTCGACACCCGGGGGTCTGGAAACACCATATATTTT. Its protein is CSVDTRGSGNTIYF.

CDR3 in amino acids: CASSSGLAGPSSYEQYF. DNA for the CDR3: TGCGCCAGCAGCTCAGGACTAGCGGGGCCCAGCTCCTACGAGCAGTACTTC. V gene TRBV5-1 combines with J gene TRBJ2-7, with 12 bases fitting TRBD2. V trimming: 3 bases; J trimming: 0 bases; junction bases outside the gene matches: 7. The CDR3 is 17 residues long. Looked up from germline, CDR1 is SGHRS and CDR2 is YFSETQ.

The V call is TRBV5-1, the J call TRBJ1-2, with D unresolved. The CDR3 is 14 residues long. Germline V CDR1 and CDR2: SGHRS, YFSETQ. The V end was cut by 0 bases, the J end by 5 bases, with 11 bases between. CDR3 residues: CASSLAGDDYGYTF. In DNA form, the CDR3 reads TGCGCCAGCAGCTTGGCCGGGGATGATTATGGCTACACCTTC.

The CDR3 sequence: CASSLFSQGDSNQPQHF. Here the CDR3 DNA reads TGTGCCAGCAGTTTATTCTCGCAGGGGGATAGCAATCAGCCCCAGCATTTT. V and J are TRBV27 and TRBJ1-5; TRBD1 aligns across 7 bases. From germline, CDR1 is MNHEY and CDR2 SMNVEV (reference sequence). The CDR3 sequence is 17 residues long. V shed 1 base, J shed 0 bases, and the junction held 6 bases outside the gene matches.

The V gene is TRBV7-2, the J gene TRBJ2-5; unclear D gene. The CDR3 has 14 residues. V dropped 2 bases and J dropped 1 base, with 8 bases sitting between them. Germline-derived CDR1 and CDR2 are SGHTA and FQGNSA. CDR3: CASSLSPSQETQYF. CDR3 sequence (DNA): TGTGCCAGCAGCTTATCCCCCAGCCAAGAGACCCAGTACTTC.

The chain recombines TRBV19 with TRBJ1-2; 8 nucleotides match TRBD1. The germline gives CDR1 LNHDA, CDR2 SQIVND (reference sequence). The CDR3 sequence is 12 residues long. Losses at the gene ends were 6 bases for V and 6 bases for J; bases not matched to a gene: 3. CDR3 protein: CASRGQGDGYTF. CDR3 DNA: TGTGCCAGTAGAGGACAGGGCGATGGCTACACCTTC.

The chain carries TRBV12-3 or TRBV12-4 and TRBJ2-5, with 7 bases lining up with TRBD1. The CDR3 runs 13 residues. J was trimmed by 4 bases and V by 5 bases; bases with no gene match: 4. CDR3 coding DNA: TGTGCCAGCAGTCCGACAGGGTTAGAGACCCAGTACTTC. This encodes CASSPTGLETQYF.

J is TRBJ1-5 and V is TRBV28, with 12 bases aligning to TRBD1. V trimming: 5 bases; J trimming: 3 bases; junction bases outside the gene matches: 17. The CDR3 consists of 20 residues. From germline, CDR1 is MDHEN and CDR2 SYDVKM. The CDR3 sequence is CASSKGLRDRGQGDNQPQHF. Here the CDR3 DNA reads TGTGCCAGCAGTAAAGGTCTCCGGGACAGGGGGCAGGGGGACAATCAGCCCCAGCATTTT. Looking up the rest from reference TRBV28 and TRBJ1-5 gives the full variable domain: DVKVTQSSRYLVKRTGEKVFLECVQDMDHENMFWYRQDPGLGLRLIYFSYDVKMKEKGDIPEGYSVSREKKERFSLILESASTNQTSMYLCASSKGLRDRGQGDNQPQHFGDGTRLSIL.

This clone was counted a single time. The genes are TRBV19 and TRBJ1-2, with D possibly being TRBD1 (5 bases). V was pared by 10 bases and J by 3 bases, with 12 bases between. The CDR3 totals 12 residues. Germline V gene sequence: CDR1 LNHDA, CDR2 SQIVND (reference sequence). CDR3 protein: CATMTVYYGYTF. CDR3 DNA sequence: TGTGCCACTATGACAGTTTACTATGGCTACACCTTC.

The CDR3 here is CASSLHTDTQYF. The DNA for the CDR3 is TGTGCCAGCAGCCTCCACACAGATACGCAGTATTTT. The chain is built from TRBV7-8 and TRBJ2-3, with no clear D. CDR3 length: 12 amino acids. Germline CDR1 reads SGHVS; CDR2 reads FQNEAQ. Trimming removed 5 bases from V and 2 bases from J, with 5 bases in between. The complete variable domain, with remaining parts taken from reference TRBV7-8 and TRBJ2-3, reads GAGVSQSPRYKVAKRGQDVALRCDPISGHVSLFWYQQALGQGPEFLTYFQNEAQLDKSGLPSDRFFAERPEGSVSTLKIQRTQQEDSAVYLCASSLHTDTQYFGPGTRLTVL.

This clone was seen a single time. CDR3 coding DNA: TGCGCCAGCAGCTCTTCCCCTCTCGGGGGGCAAGAGACCCAGTACTTC. Protein product: CASSSSPLGGQETQYF. This chain uses TRBV5-1 with TRBJ2-5; 7 bases line up with TRBD2. CDR3 length: 16 amino acids. The V gene end was trimmed by 3 bases and the J gene end by 2 bases; junction bases not matched to a gene: 10. The germline gives CDR1 SGHRS, CDR2 YFSETQ.

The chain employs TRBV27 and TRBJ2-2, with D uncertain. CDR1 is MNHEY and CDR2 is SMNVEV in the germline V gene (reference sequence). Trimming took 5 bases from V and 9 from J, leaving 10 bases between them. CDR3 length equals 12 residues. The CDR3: CASSAQARELFF. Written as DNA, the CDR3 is TGTGCCAGCAGTGCACAAGCGAGGGAGCTGTTTTTT.

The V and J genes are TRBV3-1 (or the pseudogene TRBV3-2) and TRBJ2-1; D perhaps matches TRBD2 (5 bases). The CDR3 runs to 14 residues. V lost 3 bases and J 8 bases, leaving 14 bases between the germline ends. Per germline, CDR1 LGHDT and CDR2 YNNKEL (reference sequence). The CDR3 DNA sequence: TGTGCCAGCAGCCAGTATTTAGCGAGGGATGAGCAGTTCTTC. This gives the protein CASSQYLARDEQFF.

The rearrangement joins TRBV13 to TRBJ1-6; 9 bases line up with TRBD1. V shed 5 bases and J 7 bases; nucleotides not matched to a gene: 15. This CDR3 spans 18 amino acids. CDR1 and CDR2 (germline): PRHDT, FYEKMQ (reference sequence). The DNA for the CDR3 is TGTGCCAGCAGCAAGCGGAGGATACGGGGACAGGGCAATTCACCCCTCCACTTT. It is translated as CASSKRRIRGQGNSPLHF.

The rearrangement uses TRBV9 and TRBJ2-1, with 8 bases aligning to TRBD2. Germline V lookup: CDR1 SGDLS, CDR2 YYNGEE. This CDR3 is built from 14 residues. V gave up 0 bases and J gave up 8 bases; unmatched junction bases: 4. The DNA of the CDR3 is TGTGCCAGCAGCGTAGCGGGACTAGTAGATGAGCAGTTCTTC. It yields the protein CASSVAGLVDEQFF.

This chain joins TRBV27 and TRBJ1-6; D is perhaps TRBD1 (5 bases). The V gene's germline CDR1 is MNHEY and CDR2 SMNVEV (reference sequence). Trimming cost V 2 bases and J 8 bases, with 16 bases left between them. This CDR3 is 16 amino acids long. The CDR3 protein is CASSLTTGSLHSPLHF. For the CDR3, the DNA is TGTGCCAGCAGTTTAACCACAGGCAGCCTCCATTCACCCCTCCACTTT.

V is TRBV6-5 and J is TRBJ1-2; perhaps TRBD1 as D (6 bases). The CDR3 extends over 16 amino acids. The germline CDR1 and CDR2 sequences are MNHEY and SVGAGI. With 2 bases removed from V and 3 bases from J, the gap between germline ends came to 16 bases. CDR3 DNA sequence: TGTGCCAGCAGTTACACCCCGGGGGGGCAGGACTATGGCTACACCTTC. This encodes CASSYTPGGQDYGYTF.

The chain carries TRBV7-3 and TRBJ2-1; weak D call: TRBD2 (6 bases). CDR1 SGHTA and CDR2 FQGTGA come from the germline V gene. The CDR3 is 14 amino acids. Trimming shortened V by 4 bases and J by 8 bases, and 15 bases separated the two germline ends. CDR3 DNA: TGTGCCAGCAGCTCTGGACTAACCTCTGATGAGCAGTTCTTC. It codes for CASSSGLTSDEQFF.

The CDR3 sequence: CASSGRGRNTEAFF. CDR3 DNA sequence: TGTGCCAGCAGCGGAAGGGGGCGGAACACTGAAGCTTTCTTT. The chain joins TRBV5-6 to TRBJ1-1, with 7 bases fitting TRBD1. CDR1 is SGHDT, CDR2 YYEEEE, per germline. Trimming at V came to 4 bases and at J to 1 base, leaving 4 bases not matched to a gene. The CDR3 has 14 residues.

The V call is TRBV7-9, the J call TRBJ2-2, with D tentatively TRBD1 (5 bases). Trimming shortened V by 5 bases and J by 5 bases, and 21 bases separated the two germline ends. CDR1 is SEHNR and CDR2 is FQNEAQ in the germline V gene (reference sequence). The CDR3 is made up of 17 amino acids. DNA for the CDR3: TGTGCCAGCAGCCATTTCCCCGACAGAATCCAAACCGGGGAGCTGTTTTTT. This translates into CASSHFPDRIQTGELFF.

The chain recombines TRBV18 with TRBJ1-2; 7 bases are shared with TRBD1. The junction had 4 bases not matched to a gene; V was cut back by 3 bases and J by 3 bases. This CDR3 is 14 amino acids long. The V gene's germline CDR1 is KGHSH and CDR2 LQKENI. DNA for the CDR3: TGTGCCAGCTCACCCGGGACAGAATACTATGGCTACACCTTC. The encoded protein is CASSPGTEYYGYTF.

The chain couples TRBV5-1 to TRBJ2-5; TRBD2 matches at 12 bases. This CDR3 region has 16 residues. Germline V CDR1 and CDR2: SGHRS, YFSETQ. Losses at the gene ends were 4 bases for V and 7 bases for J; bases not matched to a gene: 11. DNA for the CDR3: TGCGCCAGCAGCCCGTATCTCGGACTAGCGGGACGGACCCAGTACTTC. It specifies CASSPYLGLAGRTQYF. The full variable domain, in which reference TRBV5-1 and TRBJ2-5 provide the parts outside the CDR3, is KAGVTQTPRYLIKTRGQQVTLSCSPISGHRSVSWYQQTPGQGLQFLFEYFSETQRNKGNFPGRFSGRQFSNSRSEMNVSTLELGDSALYLCASSPYLGLAGRTQYFGPGTRLLVL.

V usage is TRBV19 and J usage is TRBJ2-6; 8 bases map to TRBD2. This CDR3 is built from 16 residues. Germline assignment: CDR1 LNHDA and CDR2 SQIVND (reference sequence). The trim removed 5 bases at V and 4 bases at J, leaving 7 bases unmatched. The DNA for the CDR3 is TGTGCCAGTAGTGCGGGACTAGGTCCCGGGGCCAACGTCCTGACTTTC. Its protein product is CASSAGLGPGANVLTF.

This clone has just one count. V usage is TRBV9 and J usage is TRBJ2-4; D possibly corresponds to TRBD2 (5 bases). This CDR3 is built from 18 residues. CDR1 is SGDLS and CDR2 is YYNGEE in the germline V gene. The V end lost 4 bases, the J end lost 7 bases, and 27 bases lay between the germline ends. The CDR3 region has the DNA TGTGCCAGCAGCTTCCCCCGTGGGGAGACTGGGGATGGGAACATTCAGTACTTC. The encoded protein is CASSFPRGETGDGNIQYF.

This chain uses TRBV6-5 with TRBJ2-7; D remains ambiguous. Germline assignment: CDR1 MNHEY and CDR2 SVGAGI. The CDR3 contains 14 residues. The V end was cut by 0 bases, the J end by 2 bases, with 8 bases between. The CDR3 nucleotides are TGTGCCAGCAGTTACTCAGCTAACCCCTACGAGCAGTACTTC. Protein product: CASSYSANPYEQYF.